The 30 T cell receptor beta chains listed next were all sequenced from one sample in a study of T cells in Graves' hyperthyroidism and ophthalmopathy. Researchers amplified the TCR beta CDR3 regions from RNA transcripts. A first-round RT-PCR of the TCR CDR3 used the HTBI primer set. TCRdb processed the multiplex PCR reads anew with MiXCR; each CDR3 protein has one entry. The sample has fewer than 400,000 distinct CDR3 sequences; 15% to 17% are singletons. Sequenced input: blood. The origin of the receptors is a young woman with Graves' hyperthyroidism that later progressed to Graves' ophthalmopathy.

This clonotype was detected many times. The rearrangement links TRBV30 to TRBJ2-3, with 7 nucleotides matching TRBD1. V gave up 2 bases and J gave up 6 bases; unmatched junction bases: 8. Germline CDR1 is GTSNPN and CDR2 is SVGIG (reference sequence). The CDR3 is 14 amino acids. This chain's CDR3 is CAWSMTGTWDTQYF. The CDR3 coding sequence is TGTGCCTGGAGTATGACAGGGACCTGGGATACGCAGTATTTT.

This clonotype has a count of ten or more. The rearrangement joins TRBV25-1 to TRBJ2-3; D is perhaps TRBD1 (5 bases). The CDR3 is 15 residues long. Between the trimmed V and J ends, which lost 3 bases and 2 bases, there was a span of 12 bases. Germline-derived CDR1 and CDR2 are MGHDK and SYGVNS. CDR3 amino acids: CASSDSDSFTDTQYF. The DNA of the CDR3 is TGTGCCAGCAGTGATAGTGACAGTTTCACAGATACGCAGTATTTT.

This clonotype was found a few times. This chain connects TRBV5-6 to TRBJ1-2; no reliable D call. CDR1 is SGHDT, CDR2 YYEEEE, per germline. Trimming removed 5 bases at V and 0 bases at J, with 14 bases between. The CDR3 runs 15 residues. The CDR3 DNA is TGTGCCAGCAGTCTGGAATTCTTAGCTAACTATGGCTACACCTTC. Encoded protein: CASSLEFLANYGYTF. Looking up the rest from reference TRBV5-6 and TRBJ1-2 gives the full variable domain: DAGVTQSPTHLIKTRGQQVTLRCSPKSGHDTVSWYQQALGQGPQFIFQYYEEEERQRGNFPDRFSGHQFPNYSSELNVNALLLGDSALYLCASSLEFLANYGYTFGSGTRLTVV.

J is TRBJ1-6 and V is TRBV27; perhaps TRBD1 as D (6 bases). This CDR3 contains 13 residues. The V gene lost 11 bases and the J gene lost 10 bases, with 18 bases spanning the gap. Germline V gene data show CDR1 as MNHEY and CDR2 as SMNVEV (reference sequence). Here the CDR3 reads CAAKGGGRSPLHF. The CDR3 DNA is TGTGCCGCAAAAGGGGGGGGGAGGTCACCCCTCCACTTT.

This clonotype was seen a handful of times. J is TRBJ1-2 and V is TRBV6-2 or TRBV6-3; D call uncertain. This CDR3 has 14 amino acids. From germline, CDR1 is MNHEY and CDR2 SVGEGT. V gave up 5 bases and J gave up 2 bases, with 12 bases separating them. This CDR3 reads CASSTSGSNYGYTF. CDR3 DNA sequence: TGTGCCAGCAGTACATCCGGGAGCAACTATGGCTACACCTTC.

Ten or more counts support this clonotype. This chain connects TRBV5-6 to TRBJ2-3; TRBD1 might be the D (6 bases). This CDR3 region has 16 residues. The V and J ends lost 2 bases and 1 base respectively, with 14 bases between them. The germline CDR1 and CDR2 sequences are SGHDT and YYEEEE. The CDR3 sequence: CASSFSWDTRTDTQYF. The CDR3 nucleotides are TGTGCCAGCAGCTTTTCGTGGGACACCCGCACAGATACGCAGTATTTT. Drawing the rest from reference TRBV5-6 and TRBJ2-3, the complete variable domain is DAGVTQSPTHLIKTRGQQVTLRCSPKSGHDTVSWYQQALGQGPQFIFQYYEEEERQRGNFPDRFSGHQFPNYSSELNVNALLLGDSALYLCASSFSWDTRTDTQYFGPGTRLTVL.

There are many counts of this clonotype. The genes are TRBV6-1 and TRBJ2-1, with TRBD1 as a possible D gene (5 bases). Germline V gene data show CDR1 as MNHNS and CDR2 as SASEGT. The CDR3 covers 14 residues. Trimming took 4 bases from V and 4 from J, leaving 11 bases between them. CDR3 nucleotide sequence: TGTGCCAGCAGTGTTACGACAGAGTACAATGAGCAGTTCTTC. Its protein product is CASSVTTEYNEQFF.

This clonotype was seen ten or more times. This chain links TRBV5-1 with TRBJ1-1; D gene ambiguous. The CDR3 has 13 amino acids. The V end lost 5 bases, the J end lost 4 bases, and 12 bases lay between the germline ends. Germline CDR1 reads SGHRS; CDR2 reads YFSETQ. Here the CDR3 DNA reads TGCGCCAGCAGTTCCTCTTTCGGCACTGAAGCTTTCTTT. Amino acid sequence: CASSSSFGTEAFF.

J is TRBJ1-6 and V is TRBV3-1; D not resolved. Germline V gives CDR1 LGHDT, CDR2 YNNKEL (reference sequence). V was cut by 3 bases and J by 0 bases, with 9 bases left in between. The length of the CDR3 is 16 residues. Written as DNA, the CDR3 is TGTGCCAGCAGCCACGTACAGATCTCCTATAATTCACCCCTCCACTTT. Residues: CASSHVQISYNSPLHF.

The chain uses TRBV18 and TRBJ2-1; 8 positions match TRBD2. CDR1 and CDR2 from the germline V gene are KGHSH and LQKENI. After removal of 2 bases from V and 7 bases from J, the junction contained 13 bases not matched to a gene. The CDR3 sequence is 17 residues long. The CDR3 protein is CASSPFTAGGGWNEQFF. CDR3 nucleotides: TGTGCCAGCTCACCATTCACCGCGGGAGGAGGGTGGAATGAGCAGTTCTTC.

The chain uses TRBV27 and TRBJ2-7, with 9 bases lining up with TRBD2. Trimming took 6 bases from V and 8 from J; bases not matched to a gene: 11. Germline V gene data show CDR1 as MNHEY and CDR2 as SMNVEV (reference sequence). The CDR3 spans 14 residues. For the CDR3, the DNA is TGTGCCAGCAGAACGGGACTAGCCAAGGCCCAGCAGTACTTC. This encodes CASRTGLAKAQQYF.

This clonotype has at least ten counts. The rearrangement uses TRBV20-1 and TRBJ2-1; 13 bases line up with TRBD2. This CDR3 spans 15 amino acids. Trimming cost V 2 bases and J 8 bases; bases outside gene matches: 6. Germline loops: CDR1 DFQATT, CDR2 SNEGSKA (reference sequence). The CDR3 nucleotides are TGCAGTGCTAGAAAACTAGCGGGAGGGTTGGATGAGCAGTTCTTC. It yields the protein CSARKLAGGLDEQFF.

At least ten counts were recorded for this clonotype. V is TRBV5-1 and J is TRBJ2-6, with D perhaps matching TRBD2 (7 bases). The germline V gene encodes CDR1 SGHRS and CDR2 YFSETQ. The CDR3 has 18 residues. V gave up 0 bases and J gave up 0 bases, with 13 bases separating them. CDR3 protein: CASSLVEGEGSGANVLTF. CDR3 DNA: TGCGCCAGCAGCTTGGTTGAGGGGGAGGGCTCTGGGGCCAACGTCCTGACTTTC.

This clonotype has more than one count but fewer than ten. Given a much more abundant clone one base away, this may be a read error. V and J are TRBV2 and TRBJ2-1; 8 bases are shared with TRBD1. V lost 9 bases to trimming and J lost 1 base; unmatched junction nucleotides: 8. This CDR3 is built from 15 residues. Germline V CDR1 and CDR2: SNHLY, FYNNEI. CDR3 nucleotide sequence: TGTGCCAGTCGCCAGGGGGCCCTTTCCTACAATGAGCAGTTCTTC. It specifies CASRQGALSYNEQFF.

About this clonotype itself: Because it lacks the conserved phenylalanine or tryptophan at the end, this CDR3 is likely a read error. The rearrangement joins TRBV15 to TRBJ1-5, with a possible D match to TRBD1 (5 bases). The CDR3 spans 15 residues. Germline lookup yields CDR1 LNHNV and CDR2 YYDKDF (reference sequence). V was trimmed by 0 bases and J by 7 bases, leaving 13 bases between them. The CDR3 nucleotides are TGTGCCACCAGCAGAGATAGTGACGGGGCGCAGCCCCAGCATCTT. Translation: CATSRDSDGAQPQHL.

This clonotype was seen at least ten times. This chain connects TRBV20-1 to TRBJ2-7, with D perhaps matching TRBD2 (6 bases). Per germline, CDR1 DFQATT and CDR2 SNEGSKA (reference sequence). The CDR3 is 14 residues long. The germline V and J ends were trimmed by 0 bases and 3 bases, with 12 bases remaining between them. The CDR3, as DNA: TGCAGTGCTAGAGATCCGGGACTCTACTACGAGCAGTACTTC. Protein: CSARDPGLYYEQYF.

In its sample, this clonotype was seen a few times. The chain's CDR3 is CASSVAGGRDYGYTF. For the CDR3, the DNA is TGTGCCAGCAGCGTAGCAGGGGGCAGGGACTATGGCTACACCTTC. This chain connects TRBV9 to TRBJ1-2, with TRBD1 identical over 8 bases. Germline V gene sequence: CDR1 SGDLS, CDR2 YYNGEE. V lost 0 bases and J lost 3; bases outside the gene matches: 4. The CDR3 totals 15 residues.

The genes are TRBV7-9 and TRBJ1-4; 9 bases line up with TRBD1. With V trimmed by 3 bases and J by 6 bases, 8 bases remained unmatched. Germline loops: CDR1 SEHNR, CDR2 FQNEAQ (reference sequence). This CDR3 spans 16 amino acids. CDR3 nucleotide sequence: TGTGCCAGCAGCTTTCCTAGGACAGGGGAGGATGAAAAACTGTTTTTT. It encodes CASSFPRTGEDEKLFF.

The table lists this clonotype with many counts. The chain is built from TRBV12-3 or TRBV12-4 and TRBJ1-1; D call uncertain. The V and J ends lost 7 bases and 2 bases respectively, with 14 bases between them. The CDR3 has 14 residues. The CDR3 spells CASTSGPANTEAFF. In DNA form, the CDR3 reads TGTGCCAGCACCTCGGGCCCAGCCAACACTGAAGCTTTCTTT.

This clonotype was found a few times. The CDR3 nucleotides are TGTGCCAGCAGTTTTAGCAGGGGTGATCAGCCCCAGCATTTT. This codes for CASSFSRGDQPQHF. The V and J genes are TRBV27 and TRBJ1-5, with D possibly being TRBD1 (6 bases). The CDR3 extends over 14 amino acids. V was shortened by 3 bases and J by 5 bases, with 11 bases between the two germline ends. CDR1 is MNHEY and CDR2 is SMNVEV in the germline V gene (reference sequence).

This clonotype was observed many times. This chain links TRBV30 with TRBJ2-4; no clear D. The CDR3 sequence is 13 residues long. V gave up 2 bases and J gave up 4 bases, with 9 bases separating them. Germline V gives CDR1 GTSNPN, CDR2 SVGIG (reference sequence). CDR3 sequence reads: CAWSPDWKNIQYF. The CDR3 coding sequence is TGTGCCTGGAGTCCCGACTGGAAAAACATTCAGTACTTC.

This clonotype was seen ten or more times. The chain joins TRBV20-1 to TRBJ2-1, with 10 bases aligning to TRBD2. Looked up from germline, CDR1 is DFQATT and CDR2 is SNEGSKA (reference sequence). The CDR3 is made up of 17 amino acids. J was trimmed by 2 bases and V by 0 bases; bases with no gene match: 7. CDR3 DNA sequence: TGCAGTGCTAGAGATCGACTAGCGGGTGCTGCCTACAATGAGCAGTTCTTC. Its translation is CSARDRLAGAAYNEQFF.

This clonotype was seen ten or more times. The V and J genes are TRBV11-2 and TRBJ1-1; D uncertain. Germline values: CDR1 SGHAT, CDR2 FQNNGV. Trimming removed 2 bases at V and 5 bases at J, with 12 bases between. This CDR3 has 14 residues. Here the CDR3 reads CASSLLSGGTEAFF. The CDR3 DNA is TGTGCCAGCAGCTTATTATCGGGAGGAACTGAAGCTTTCTTT.

This clonotype came up many times. The J gene is TRBJ2-1, the V gene TRBV12-3 or TRBV12-4, with D unclear. Between the trimmed V and J ends, which lost 5 bases and 6 bases, there was a span of 11 bases. The CDR3 has 13 amino acids. In DNA, the CDR3 is TGTGCCAGCAGTAATAGCTGGGGCAATGAGCAGTTCTTC. This sequence encodes CASSNSWGNEQFF.

This clonotype was counted ten times or more. The chain recombines TRBV5-1 with TRBJ2-5, with unresolved D. Trimming stripped 4 bases from V and 4 bases from J, with 14 bases between. CDR1 is SGHRS, CDR2 YFSETQ, per germline. The CDR3 has 14 amino acids. The CDR3 sequence: CASSTRTPSETQYF. The DNA of the CDR3 is TGCGCCAGCAGCACGCGGACCCCGTCAGAGACCCAGTACTTC.

The gene calls are TRBV6-2 or TRBV6-3 and TRBJ1-1, with a possible D match to TRBD1 (5 bases). Germline assignment: CDR1 MNHEY and CDR2 SVGEGT. The CDR3 loop spans 14 amino acids. V lost 2 bases, J lost 4 bases, and 11 bases lay in between. The CDR3 region is CASSYLRGGTEAFF. The CDR3 DNA is TGTGCCAGCAGTTACCTCCGGGGGGGCACTGAAGCTTTCTTT.

The sample holds a few counts of this clonotype. The chain employs TRBV6-2 or TRBV6-3 and TRBJ2-3; the D is unclear. The CDR3 is made up of 15 amino acids. Looked up from germline, CDR1 is MNHEY and CDR2 is SVGEGT. V was trimmed by 5 bases and J by 0 bases, leaving 12 bases between them. Here the CDR3 reads CASSVRRPSTDTQYF. DNA of the CDR3: TGTGCCAGCAGTGTGCGGAGACCTAGCACAGATACGCAGTATTTT.

This chain joins TRBV5-1 and TRBJ2-1; 9 bases agree with TRBD2. With 4 bases clipped from V and 2 bases from J, the junction kept 7 bases outside the gene matches. This CDR3 region has 16 residues. Germline V gene sequence: CDR1 SGHRS, CDR2 YFSETQ. CDR3: CASSRIAGGTYNEQFF. CDR3 bases: TGCGCCAGCAGCCGTATTGCGGGAGGGACCTACAATGAGCAGTTCTTC.

The chain has TRBV18 and TRBJ2-4; D ambiguous. V was trimmed by 3 bases and J by 6 bases, leaving 9 bases between them. This CDR3 is built from 13 residues. Germline V gene sequence: CDR1 KGHSH, CDR2 LQKENI. CDR3 sequence reads: CASSPLGINIQYF. The CDR3 nucleotides are TGTGCCAGCTCACCTCTAGGAATAAACATTCAGTACTTC.

In its sample, this clonotype was seen many times. This chain joins TRBV5-1 and TRBJ2-3; D gene ambiguous. Trimming removed 0 bases at V and 2 bases at J, with 7 bases between. CDR1 and CDR2 from the germline V gene are SGHRS and YFSETQ. There are 14 residues in the CDR3. The CDR3 coding sequence is TGCGCCAGCAGCTTGGGCGGCCCCACAGATACGCAGTATTTT. Its translation is CASSLGGPTDTQYF.